This TCR beta chain stems from a study of T cell responses to AZD1222 COVID-19 vaccine. Background on the study: Pooled samples include second doses given at about 4 or 12 weeks. The study, taken as a whole, reports: The reported proportion of spike-specific TCRs targeting unmutated variant regions was nearly half. Spike-specific TCR breadth and depth both grew after two AZD1222 doses.

With respect to this clone: Its specificity is not known.

TCRdb keeps only in-frame clones here, not all; method: immunoSEQ multiplex PCR. The repertoire holds 130,000 or so clones, with over 90% as singletons. V dropped 4 bases and J dropped 1; count of bases not matched to a gene: 4. The CDR3 runs 14 residues. Germline V gene sequence: CDR1 SGHRS, CDR2 YFSETQ. The material was peripheral blood, obtained on day 0 of AZD1222 vaccination. This rearrangement joins TRBV5-1 to TRBJ1-1; TRBD1 matches 7 bases. This receptor was identified in an adult in good health. The CDR3: CASSLRQGNTEAFF. In DNA form, the CDR3 reads TGCGCCAGCAGCCTCAGACAGGGGAACACTGAAGCTTTCTTT.